The 30 T cell receptor beta chains listed next were all sequenced from one sample in a study of T cells after yellow fever vaccination (dated by TCRdb to the late 2010s). Libraries were constructed by 5' RACE. Sequencing instrument: Illumina HiSeq 2500. The public reads were run again by TCRdb, first through fastp at Q25 and then through MiXCR, and only productive beta chains were kept. Each entry merges the rows of one CDR3 protein and shows their most common DNA and genes. For this sample there are about 49,000 distinct CDR3 sequences; less than 9% appear just once. Approximately 28% of the sample comes from the top ten. What this sample's treatment or condition label stands for: live attenuated yellow fever vaccine strain. Sequencing used CD8+ T cells sorted from PBMCs, obtained around 15 days after the first yellow fever vaccination. The receptors shown here come from a man aged 18 to 35 who received the YFV17D yellow fever vaccine.

This clonotype showed up many times. The chain links TRBV28 to TRBJ2-7; D is uncertain. The V gene's germline CDR1 is MDHEN and CDR2 SYDVKM. With 3 bases removed from V and 4 bases from J, the gap between germline ends came to 7 bases. There are 12 residues in the CDR3. CDR3 loop: CASSFGQYEQYF. Written as DNA, the CDR3 is TGTGCCAGCAGTTTTGGCCAATACGAGCAGTACTTC.

V gene TRBV7-2 combines with J gene TRBJ2-2; D uncertain. V lost 5 bases to trimming and J lost 7 bases, with 11 bases between them. Per the germline V gene, CDR1 is SGHTA and CDR2 is FQGNSA. This CDR3 is 13 amino acids long. The CDR3 nucleotides are TGTGCCAGCAGCCCCCCCGTTTTCGGGGAGCTGTTTTTT. Translating gives CASSPPVFGELFF. The full variable domain, completed using reference TRBV7-2 and TRBJ2-2, is GAGVSQSPSNKVTEKGKDVELRCDPISGHTALYWYRQSLGQGLEFLIYFQGNSAPDKSGLPSDRFSAERTGGSVSTLTIQRTQQEDSAVYLCASSPPVFGELFFGEGSRLTVL.

This clonotype was seen ten or more times. J is TRBJ1-3 and V is TRBV7-2; D is unresolved. Between the trimmed V and J ends, which lost 7 bases and 7 bases, there was a span of 11 bases. The CDR3 extends over 12 amino acids. From germline, CDR1 is SGHTA and CDR2 FQGNSA. CDR3 DNA sequence: TGTGCCAGCACCATCAAGGTCAACACCATATATTTT. Its protein is CASTIKVNTIYF.

This clonotype was seen ten or more times. The chain links TRBV28 to TRBJ2-1, with 8 bases identical to TRBD2. Germline assignment: CDR1 MDHEN and CDR2 SYDVKM. The junction had 15 bases not matched to a gene; V was cut back by 5 bases and J by 0 bases. The CDR3 runs 19 residues. The CDR3 is CASSPRTSRTSSSYNEQFF. The CDR3 region has the DNA TGTGCCAGCAGTCCCCGGACTAGCAGGACTTCAAGCTCCTACAATGAGCAGTTCTTC.

The chain has TRBV9 and TRBJ1-1; D gene unclear. Trimming removed 0 bases at V and 5 bases at J, with 11 bases between. The CDR3 runs 14 residues. From germline, CDR1 is SGDLS and CDR2 YYNGEE. CDR3 sequence (DNA): TGTGCCAGCAGCGTAGGTGGGGTGAGGACTGAAGCTTTCTTT. It specifies CASSVGGVRTEAFF. The whole variable domain, filled in from reference TRBV9 and TRBJ1-1, reads DSGVTQTPKHLITATGQRVTLRCSPRSGDLSVYWYQQSLDQGLQFLIQYYNGEERAKGNILERFSAQQFPDLHSELNLSSLELGDSALYFCASSVGGVRTEAFFGQGTRLTVV.

In its sample, this clonotype was seen many times. The gene calls are TRBV6-4 and TRBJ2-1; 12 bases map to TRBD2. The CDR3 is made up of 15 amino acids. Germline assignment: CDR1 MRHNA and CDR2 SNTAGT. V lost 8 bases and J lost 4; bases outside the gene matches: 6. The CDR3 bases are TGTGCCAGCGCTGAGGGACTAGCGGGTTACAATGAGCAGTTCTTC. Its translation is CASAEGLAGYNEQFF.

This clonotype was observed at least ten times. The chain has TRBV4-1 and TRBJ2-5, with TRBD2 matching over 8 bases. The germline gives CDR1 MGHRA, CDR2 YSYEKL. V gave up 0 bases and J gave up 6 bases; unmatched junction bases: 6. The CDR3 loop spans 15 amino acids. The CDR3 DNA reads as TGCGCCAGCAGCCAAGACCGGGGGGGGTCGAAGACCCAGTACTTC. It translates to CASSQDRGGSKTQYF.

In this sample, this clonotype turned up many times. The chain couples TRBV20-1 to TRBJ2-7; 8 bases agree with TRBD2. Trimming at V came to 6 bases and at J to 0 bases, leaving 7 bases not matched to a gene. Germline lookup yields CDR1 DFQATT and CDR2 SNEGSKA (reference sequence). This CDR3 contains 14 residues. CDR3 DNA: TGCAGTGCCGAGGCGGGAGGCATCTCCTACGAGCAGTACGTC. This gives the protein CSAEAGGISYEQYV.

This clonotype occurred many times. The CDR3 region is CASSLGRYKQYV. CDR3 nucleotide sequence: TGTGCCAGCAGCTTAGGGCGTTATAAGCAGTACGTC. The rearrangement links TRBV7-9 to TRBJ2-7; D is unclear. This CDR3 contains 12 residues. V shed 1 base and J shed 8 bases, with 9 bases lying between them. Germline CDR1 is SEHNR and CDR2 is FQNEAQ (reference sequence).

Ten or more counts support this clonotype. The chain uses TRBV20-1 and TRBJ1-6, with TRBD1 matching 7 bases. Germline V gives CDR1 DFQATT, CDR2 SNEGSKA (reference sequence). This CDR3 spans 17 amino acids. Unmatched junction bases numbered 17, after V lost 6 bases and J lost 6 bases. The CDR3 nucleotides read TGCAGTGCATCAGGGGGGCAAACAATTAGACTTAATTCACCCCTCCACTTT. This codes for CSASGGQTIRLNSPLHF.

This clonotype came up many times. The chain joins TRBV6-5 to TRBJ2-5, with a weak D call TRBD2 (6 bases). V dropped 2 bases and J dropped 4 bases, with 11 bases sitting between them. CDR1 and CDR2 from the germline V gene are MNHEY and SVGAGI. The length of the CDR3 is 14 residues. The CDR3: CASSYNGGPETQYF. CDR3 coding DNA: TGTGCCAGCAGTTACAACGGGGGTCCAGAGACCCAGTACTTC.

The table lists this clonotype with a few counts. This chain links TRBV4-1 with TRBJ2-6; D is possibly TRBD1 (5 bases). V shed 0 bases and J shed 4 bases, with 19 bases lying between them. This CDR3 has 19 amino acids. Germline loops: CDR1 MGHRA, CDR2 YSYEKL. DNA for the CDR3: TGCGCCAGCAGCCAAGATATGACAGTTCCCTCTACGGGGGCCAACGTCCTGACTTTC. Translating gives CASSQDMTVPSTGANVLTF.

This clonotype was seen more than once but under ten times. The chain is built from TRBV7-2 and TRBJ2-6; no clear D. Germline V gene sequence: CDR1 SGHTA, CDR2 FQGNSA. CDR3 length: 15 residues. Trimming removed 3 bases at V and 2 bases at J, with 8 bases between. CDR3 loop: CASSLGGAGANVLTF. The CDR3 DNA reads TGTGCCAGCAGCTTGGGTGGGGCTGGGGCCAACGTCCTGACTTTC.

In this sample, this clonotype turned up many times. The V call is TRBV28, the J call TRBJ2-3, with 7 nucleotides matching TRBD2. CDR3 length: 14 residues. V shed 3 bases, J shed 3 bases, and the junction held 3 bases outside the gene matches. Germline lookup yields CDR1 MDHEN and CDR2 SYDVKM. In nucleotides, the CDR3 is TGTGCCAGCAGTTTGGTGCGGGGGACAGATACGCAGTATTTT. As protein: CASSLVRGTDTQYF.

This clonotype was counted many times. The chain uses TRBV12-3 or TRBV12-4 and TRBJ2-1; D is ambiguous. The CDR3 spans 13 residues. V was clipped by 6 bases and J by 8 bases, with 14 bases between them. CDR3 bases: TGTGCCAGCAGGTCGACCCGGCGCCATGAGCAGTTCTTC. Protein product: CASRSTRRHEQFF.

This clonotype was observed many times. The chain recombines TRBV30 with TRBJ1-2; D is possibly TRBD1 (5 bases). V shed 3 bases and J shed 2 bases, with 10 bases lying between them. In germline, CDR1 is GTSNPN, CDR2 SVGIG (reference sequence). This CDR3 is 13 amino acids long. CDR3 sequence reads: CAWRQEENYGYTF. CDR3 bases: TGTGCCTGGAGACAGGAGGAGAACTATGGCTACACCTTC.

This clonotype is medium-sized in the sample. The chain combines TRBV2 with TRBJ2-2; TRBD1 is a possible D gene (7 bases). This CDR3 comprises 17 residues. Germline assignment: CDR1 SNHLY and CDR2 FYNNEI. Trimming cost V 8 bases and J 3 bases, with 22 bases left between them. The CDR3 DNA sequence: TGTGCCAGCCTATCAATGGGGCAGGGGGGATACACCGGGGAGCTGTTTTTT. As protein: CASLSMGQGGYTGELFF.

This clonotype was recorded a few times. The CDR3 carries no conserved terminal phenylalanine or tryptophan, so it likely arises from a read error. The limits of the CDR3 on the DNA are not certain, so only TCRdb's listed CDR3 is given. This chain uses TRBV2 with TRBJ2-3; TRBD1, the table's D call, lacks a check against the DNA. The CDR3 spans 8 residues, counting both ends. Germline V gene lookup returns CDR1 SNHLY and CDR2 FYNNEI. The CDR3 sequence is CASVRDNL.

This clonotype has ten or more counts. This chain joins TRBV4-1 and TRBJ1-1, with 10 bases aligning to TRBD1. J was trimmed by 6 bases and V by 4 bases; bases with no gene match: 8. The CDR3 has 15 amino acids. Germline V CDR1 and CDR2: MGHRA, YSYEKL. The DNA for the CDR3 is TGCGCCAGCAGCCGGCGGGGACAGGGGCTCGCTGAAGCTTTCTTT. It codes for CASSRRGQGLAEAFF.

This chain links TRBV6-4 with TRBJ2-7; D call uncertain. This CDR3 spans 15 amino acids. CDR1 is MRHNA, CDR2 SNTAGT, per germline. V was pared by 6 bases and J by 2 bases, with 17 bases between. CDR3 residues: CASSVGRAITYEQYV. Written as DNA, the CDR3 is TGTGCCAGCAGCGTTGGACGGGCAATTACCTACGAGCAGTACGTC.

This clonotype has ten or more counts. CDR3 amino acids: CSGREGQYQFF. CDR3 in DNA: TGCAGCGGGAGGGAGGGACAGTATCAATTCTTT. The V call is TRBV29-1, the J call TRBJ1-1, with 7 bases matching TRBD1. The CDR3 totals 11 residues. Germline CDR1 and CDR2: SQVTM and ANQGSEA. V gave up 7 bases and J gave up 14 bases; unmatched junction bases: 13.

This clonotype has ten or more counts. This chain uses TRBV6-5 with TRBJ2-3; D remains ambiguous. Per the germline V gene, CDR1 is MNHEY and CDR2 is SVGAGI. The CDR3 extends over 15 amino acids. The V gene lost 2 bases and the J gene lost 2 bases, with 11 bases spanning the gap. The CDR3: CASSYGEFPTDTQYF. The CDR3 nucleotides read TGTGCCAGCAGTTACGGCGAGTTCCCCACAGATACGCAGTATTTT.

This clonotype has at least ten counts. The chain links TRBV12-3 or TRBV12-4 to TRBJ2-1; D not resolved. CDR3 length: 14 residues. Trimming stripped 6 bases from V and 2 bases from J, with 11 bases between. DNA for the CDR3: TGTGCCAGCAGCCCCCACGATACCTACAATGAGCAGTTCTTC. This translates into CASSPHDTYNEQFF.

This clonotype was seen ten or more times. The chain combines TRBV11-3 with TRBJ2-3; D call uncertain. CDR1 is SGHNT, CDR2 YENEEA, per germline. The V gene lost 3 bases and the J gene lost 0 bases, with 10 bases spanning the gap. The CDR3 is made up of 15 amino acids. CDR3 amino acids: CASSFGGSSTDTQYF. As DNA, the CDR3 is TGTGCCAGCAGCTTCGGTGGATCTAGCACAGATACGCAGTATTTT.

The table lists this clonotype with many counts. The genes are TRBV5-1 and TRBJ2-7; 8 positions match TRBD1. The CDR3 extends over 14 amino acids. V gave up 2 bases and J gave up 2 bases; unmatched junction bases: 3. CDR1 and CDR2 from the germline V gene are SGHRS and YFSETQ. This CDR3 reads CASSFWTGPYEQYF. In DNA form, the CDR3 reads TGCGCCAGCAGCTTCTGGACAGGGCCCTACGAGCAGTACTTC.

This clonotype was observed a few times. The chain has TRBV25-1 and TRBJ1-3; no definite D call. Germline V gene sequence: CDR1 MGHDK, CDR2 SYGVNS. The CDR3 is made up of 15 amino acids. The V and J ends lost 7 bases and 0 bases respectively, with 13 bases between them. CDR3: CASTPPGPSGNTIYF. The CDR3 region has the DNA TGTGCCAGCACCCCCCCAGGTCCCTCTGGAAACACCATATATTTT.

This clonotype has only a few counts. V is TRBV24-1 and J is TRBJ1-6; tentatively, D is TRBD1 (6 bases). This CDR3 has 13 amino acids. V gave up 11 bases and J gave up 11 bases, with 18 bases separating them. Germline V gene lookup returns CDR1 KGHDR and CDR2 SFDVKD. CDR3 protein: CAKSQGFKAPLHF. The CDR3 region has the DNA TGTGCCAAGTCACAGGGCTTTAAGGCACCCCTCCACTTT.

There are many counts of this clonotype. V is TRBV12-3 or TRBV12-4 and J is TRBJ2-5; tentatively, D is TRBD1 (5 bases). This CDR3 is built from 14 residues. Trimming took off 1 base at V and 2 bases at J, with 8 bases between the two ends. Written as DNA, the CDR3 is TGTGCCAGCAGTTTAGAGGGGTTTCAAGAGACCCAGTACTTC. This encodes CASSLEGFQETQYF.

This clonotype was seen a handful of times. The chain recombines TRBV4-2 with TRBJ2-3; 10 positions agree with TRBD2. CDR3 length: 17 amino acids. V was pared by 0 bases and J by 2 bases, with 5 bases of the junction left unmatched. Per the germline V gene, CDR1 is LGHNA and CDR2 is YNFKEQ. The CDR3 sequence is CASSQEYSGGYTDTQYF. As DNA, the CDR3 is TGTGCCAGCAGCCAAGAATATAGCGGGGGGTACACAGATACGCAGTATTTT.

This clonotype occurred many times. This chain uses TRBV11-2 with TRBJ2-7; D is uncertain. CDR1 is SGHAT and CDR2 is FQNNGV in the germline V gene. V was cut by 0 bases and J by 4 bases, with 7 bases left in between. This CDR3 has 13 residues. The CDR3 protein is CASSLEAPYEQYF. CDR3 nucleotide sequence: TGTGCCAGCAGCTTAGAGGCACCTTACGAGCAGTACTTC.